These T cell receptor beta chains were read from a single sample in a study of blood T cells in healthy people across ages. Using its own MiXCR run on the 5' RACE reads, TCRdb lists one record per CDR3 protein. This sample has 590,000 or so distinct CDR3 sequences, with about 30% found just once. The specimen sequenced was blood. Receptors originate from a woman aged 80 or older in good health. Both conserved end residues are part of each CDR3.

v_call	j_call	cdr3_aa
TRBV6-1	TRBJ1-6	CASLRDRNSPLHF
TRBV6-1	TRBJ2-2	CASSDRAGRTTGELFF
TRBV20-1	TRBJ2-3	CSACPSGGSDTQYF
TRBV25-1	TRBJ2-5	CASLGTGGFQLETQYF
TRBV19	TRBJ2-3	CASSIRGGGTDTQYF
TRBV12-3/TRBV12-4	TRBJ2-5	CASRRTGQETQYF
TRBV12-3/TRBV12-4	TRBJ1-5	CASSFPGDQPQHF
TRBV19	.	CASSGSGEETQYF
TRBV28	TRBJ2-1	CASSSIAGIYREQFF
TRBV20-1	.	CSARVRTSQETQFF
TRBV7-3	TRBJ1-2	CANSLRDRTGWSYGYTF
TRBV28	TRBJ1-1	CASSYRDTEAFF
TRBV30	.	CAWSVGSGDYNEQYF
TRBV7-9	TRBJ1-4	CASSLGSAAEKLFF
TRBV20-1	TRBJ1-1	CSVGHSNTEAFF
TRBV7-9	TRBJ1-1	CASSYEQGRDEAFF
TRBV18	TRBJ2-1	CASSPPSYGGSYNEQFF
TRBV7-9	TRBJ1-4	CASSYDGGSNEKLFF
TRBV6-1	TRBJ1-4	CASSSGQVTINEKLFF
TRBV4-2	TRBJ1-4	CVSSQDPTGGTEKLFF
TRBV30	TRBJ1-1	CAWAGELGTEAFF
TRBV12-3/TRBV12-4	TRBJ1-2	CAGSPTGAPNGYTF
TRBV6-5	TRBJ1-1	CASSYAGRGTEAFF
TRBV9	TRBJ2-7	CASSVDGTEAYEQYF
TRBV4-1	TRBJ2-2	CASSEILGENTGELFF
TRBV3-1	TRBJ2-5	CASSQDAGTSRETQYF
TRBV9	TRBJ2-5	CASSVEGAGGRETQYF
TRBV27	TRBJ2-5	CASSLSWTGSEQYF
TRBV20-1	TRBJ1-1	CSAITPPGTEAFF